Listed here is a single TCR beta chain. Its specificity is unknown. Found in a library prepared for alpha chains, this beta chain is an off-target read, and its abundance has little meaning. Time point meaning: sample taken at primary tumor resection. There were roughly 78 donors, all of them untreated patients with early-stage non-small cell lung cancer. Sequencing covered unsorted whole RNA taken from tumor, nontumor lung or frozen PBMC. These data come from a study of spatial heterogeneity in lung cancer. Points from the study as a whole: Intratumoral expanded alpha and beta TCR counts were found to track tumor mutation counts.

With 0 bases removed from V and 3 bases from J, the gap between germline ends came to 14 bases. CDR3 length: 15 residues. CDR1 and CDR2 (germline): DFQATT, SNEGSKA (reference sequence). TCRdb analysed the 5' RACE reads with MiXCR anew, one entry per CDR3 protein. The sample yields over 5,500 distinct CDR3 sequences, 14% seen once. The chain uses TRBV20-1 and TRBJ1-1, with D hard to call. The receptor comes from a male donor with early-stage non-small cell lung cancer. The sample was lung tumor tissue, taken at surgery. The CDR3 loop is CSARDFFYGDTEAFF. CDR3 nucleotides: TGCAGTGCTAGAGATTTTTTTTATGGGGACACTGAAGCTTTCTTT.